This is a list of T cell receptor beta chains from one sample in a study of OX40 agonist ivuxolimab in advanced cancers. The method was immunoSEQ multiplex PCR; TCRdb's version includes in-frame clones alone and lacks a portion of them. The data show more than 10,000 clones, with approximately 76% seen just once and about 32% held by the top ten. The sequencing used CD4+ or CD8+ T cells sorted from blood, collected in a trial of the OX40 agonist ivuxolimab. These receptors were collected from an adult with an advanced solid tumor such as melanoma, head and neck, liver or kidney cancer. CDR3s include the opening cysteine and the closing phenylalanine or tryptophan. Each record gives: V gene, J gene, CDR3 protein.

>TRBV9|TRBJ2-5
CASSLGVPQETQYF
>TRBV10-2|TRBJ2-3
CASSPRLSLGTDTQYF
>TRBV9|TRBJ1-3
CASSVVGQPAGNTIYF
>TRBV5-5|TRBJ2-7
CASSLIPGQYYEQYF
>TRBV5-1|TRBJ2-7
CASSLRRRTGDEQYF
>TRBV7-3|TRBJ2-2
CASSLNDRETGELFF
>TRBV28|TRBJ2-5
CASEQGTRETQYF
>TRBV9|TRBJ2-7
CASSREGTYEQYF
>TRBV10-3|TRBJ2-5
CAISESLGLTETQYF
>TRBV19|TRBJ2-3
CASSIRRTPSTDTQYF
>TRBV10-3|TRBJ2-3
CAISEPRRQGCTDTQYF
>TRBV7-9|TRBJ2-7
CASSPSAAPYEQYF
>TRBV29-1|TRBJ2-7
CSVLDGTGYEQYF
>TRBV7-9|TRBJ2-5
CASSPSGGTQETQYF
>TRBV6-6|TRBJ2-7
CASSSQGLSEYEQYF
>TRBV5-1|TRBJ2-3
CASSFSGLADNTDTQYF
>TRBV5-5|TRBJ2-2
CASSLEVAGELFF
>TRBV11-3|TRBJ2-7
CASSQPGSSYEQYF
>TRBV5-1|.
CASSHSYEQYF
>TRBV2|TRBJ2-2
CASSNGTSNTGELFF
>TRBV7-3|TRBJ1-1
CASSHTIKGAGRNTEAFF
>TRBV9|TRBJ1-4
CASSVASTGGTPTNEKLFF
>TRBV11-3|TRBJ2-7
CASSQIVTGRAYEQYF
>TRBV9|TRBJ2-7
CASSVATGLTYEQYF